This T cell receptor beta chain appears in the sequencing data of a study of response to subunit inactivated influenza vaccine. Trimming took off 6 bases at V and 3 bases at J, with 6 bases between the two ends. The length of the CDR3 is 12 residues. Germline loops: CDR1 DFQATT, CDR2 SNEGSKA (reference sequence). TCRdb reprocessed the RT-PCR reads via MiXCR and lists one record per CDR3 protein. The sample includes a few hundred thousand distinct CDR3 sequences, 13% to 15% of them seen just once. Study-level points and caveats: The authors put forward the suggestion that each seasonal influenza vaccination may bring in only a limited number of new T cells.

Only a few counts were recorded for this clonotype. Its cognate antigen is unknown. This TCR was recovered from a man aged 50 to 60 who received an inactivated influenza vaccine. The sample in question was PBMCs from blood, obtained 12 days after vaccination. The chain couples TRBV20-1 to TRBJ2-6; no clear D. Written as DNA, the CDR3 is TGCAGTGCCCGTTTTGGGGCCAACGTCCTGACTTTC. Protein sequence: CSARFGANVLTF.